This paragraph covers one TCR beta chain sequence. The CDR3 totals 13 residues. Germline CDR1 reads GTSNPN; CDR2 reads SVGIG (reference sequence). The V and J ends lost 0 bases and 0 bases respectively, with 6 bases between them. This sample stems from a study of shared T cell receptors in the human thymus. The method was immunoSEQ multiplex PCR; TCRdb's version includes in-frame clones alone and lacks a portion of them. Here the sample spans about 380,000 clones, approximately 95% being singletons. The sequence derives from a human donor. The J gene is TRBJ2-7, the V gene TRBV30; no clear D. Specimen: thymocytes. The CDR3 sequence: CAWSVPYSYEQYF. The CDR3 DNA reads TGTGCCTGGAGTGTACCGTACTCCTACGAGCAGTACTTC.